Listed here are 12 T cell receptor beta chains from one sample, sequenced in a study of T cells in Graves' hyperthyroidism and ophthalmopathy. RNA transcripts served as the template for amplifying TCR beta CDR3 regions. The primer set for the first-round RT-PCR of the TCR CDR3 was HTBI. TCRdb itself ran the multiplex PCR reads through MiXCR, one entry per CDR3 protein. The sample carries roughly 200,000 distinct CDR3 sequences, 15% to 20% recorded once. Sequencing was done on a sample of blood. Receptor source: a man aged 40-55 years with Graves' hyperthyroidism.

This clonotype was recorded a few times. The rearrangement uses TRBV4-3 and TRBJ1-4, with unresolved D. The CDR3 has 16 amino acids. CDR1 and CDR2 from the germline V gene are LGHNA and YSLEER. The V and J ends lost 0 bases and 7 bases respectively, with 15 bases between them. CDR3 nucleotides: TGCGCCAGCAGCCAAGATGGTACAGTACGGTTTGAAAAACTGTTTTTT. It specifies CASSQDGTVRFEKLFF.

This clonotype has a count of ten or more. The CDR3 DNA is TGCGCCAGCAGCTTGGTCACGAACACCGGGGAGCTGTTTTTT. Protein sequence: CASSLVTNTGELFF. The chain combines TRBV5-1 with TRBJ2-2; D gene uncertain. CDR1 SGHRS and CDR2 YFSETQ come from the germline V gene. Deletions cut 0 bases from V and 0 bases from J, with 3 bases between. The CDR3 consists of 14 residues.

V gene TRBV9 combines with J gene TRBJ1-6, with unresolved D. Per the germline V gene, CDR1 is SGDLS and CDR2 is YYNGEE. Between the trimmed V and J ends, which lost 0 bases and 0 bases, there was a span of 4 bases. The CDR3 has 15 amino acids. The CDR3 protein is CASSVASSYNSPLHF. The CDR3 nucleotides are TGTGCCAGCAGCGTAGCGAGCTCCTATAATTCACCCCTCCACTTT.

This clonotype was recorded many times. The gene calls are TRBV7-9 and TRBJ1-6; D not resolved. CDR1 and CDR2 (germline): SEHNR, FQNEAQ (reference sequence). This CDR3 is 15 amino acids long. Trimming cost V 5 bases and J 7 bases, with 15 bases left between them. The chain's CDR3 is CASSPSGYQNSPLHF. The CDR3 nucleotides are TGTGCCAGCAGCCCGTCGGGCTACCAAAATTCACCCCTCCACTTT. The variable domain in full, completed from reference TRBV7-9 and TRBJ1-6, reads DTGVSQNPRHKITKRGQNVTFRCDPISEHNRLYWYRQTLGQGPEFLTYFQNEAQLEKSRLLSDRFSAERPKGSFSTLEIQRTEQGDSAMYLCASSPSGYQNSPLHFGNGTRLTVT.

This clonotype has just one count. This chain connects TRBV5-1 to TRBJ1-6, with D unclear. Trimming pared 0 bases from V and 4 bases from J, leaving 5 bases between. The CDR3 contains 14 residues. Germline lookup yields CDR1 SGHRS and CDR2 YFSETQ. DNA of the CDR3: TGCGCCAGCAGCTTGGACCAGTATAATTCACCCCTCCACTTT. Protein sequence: CASSLDQYNSPLHF.

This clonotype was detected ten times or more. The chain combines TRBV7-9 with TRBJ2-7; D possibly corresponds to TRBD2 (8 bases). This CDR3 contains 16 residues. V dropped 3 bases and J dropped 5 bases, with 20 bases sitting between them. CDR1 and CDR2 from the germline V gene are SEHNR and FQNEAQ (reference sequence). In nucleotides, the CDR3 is TGTGCCAGCAGCTTCCTACAGGGGCCGGGAGGGGACGAGCAGTACTTC. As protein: CASSFLQGPGGDEQYF.

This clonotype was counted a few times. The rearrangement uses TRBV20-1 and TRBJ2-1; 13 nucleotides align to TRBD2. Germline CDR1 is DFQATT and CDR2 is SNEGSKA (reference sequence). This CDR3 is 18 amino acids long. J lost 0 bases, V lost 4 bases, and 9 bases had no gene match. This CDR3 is CSANGGLAGASSYNEQFF. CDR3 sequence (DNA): TGCAGTGCTAACGGCGGACTAGCGGGGGCGAGCTCCTACAATGAGCAGTTCTTC.

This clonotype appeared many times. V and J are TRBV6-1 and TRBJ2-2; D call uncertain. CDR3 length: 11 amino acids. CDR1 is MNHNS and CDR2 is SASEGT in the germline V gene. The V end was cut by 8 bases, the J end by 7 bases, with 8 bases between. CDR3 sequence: CASDNGGELFF. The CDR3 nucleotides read TGTGCCAGCGACAACGGCGGGGAGCTGTTTTTT.

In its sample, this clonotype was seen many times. The CDR3 sequence is CASSLGLTGNTIYF. CDR3 sequence (DNA): TGTGCCAGCAGCTTAGGCCTTACGGGAAACACCATATATTTT. This rearrangement joins TRBV7-2 to TRBJ1-3; no reliable D call. This CDR3 comprises 14 residues. In germline, CDR1 is SGHTA, CDR2 FQGNSA. V lost 1 base to trimming and J lost 4 bases, with 8 bases between them.

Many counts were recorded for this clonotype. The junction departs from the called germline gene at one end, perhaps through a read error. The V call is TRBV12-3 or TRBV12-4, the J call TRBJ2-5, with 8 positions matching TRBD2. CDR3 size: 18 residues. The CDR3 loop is CASRRGADSTGGKEIQYF. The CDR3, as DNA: TGTGCCAGCAGGCGGGGGGCTGACTCGACCGGGGGGAAAGAGATCCAGTACTTC.

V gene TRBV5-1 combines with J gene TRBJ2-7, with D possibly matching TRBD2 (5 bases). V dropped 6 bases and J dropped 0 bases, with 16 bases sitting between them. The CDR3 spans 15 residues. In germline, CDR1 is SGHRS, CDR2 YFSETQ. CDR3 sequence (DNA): TGCGCCAGCAACTCCGGACTCCTTCACTCCTACGAGCAGTACTTC. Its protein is CASNSGLLHSYEQYF.

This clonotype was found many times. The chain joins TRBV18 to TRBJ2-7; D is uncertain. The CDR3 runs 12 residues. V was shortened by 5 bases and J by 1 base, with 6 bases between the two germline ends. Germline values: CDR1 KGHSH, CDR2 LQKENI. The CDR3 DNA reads TGTGCCAGCTCAAAGAATTCCTACGAGCAGTACTTC. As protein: CASSKNSYEQYF.